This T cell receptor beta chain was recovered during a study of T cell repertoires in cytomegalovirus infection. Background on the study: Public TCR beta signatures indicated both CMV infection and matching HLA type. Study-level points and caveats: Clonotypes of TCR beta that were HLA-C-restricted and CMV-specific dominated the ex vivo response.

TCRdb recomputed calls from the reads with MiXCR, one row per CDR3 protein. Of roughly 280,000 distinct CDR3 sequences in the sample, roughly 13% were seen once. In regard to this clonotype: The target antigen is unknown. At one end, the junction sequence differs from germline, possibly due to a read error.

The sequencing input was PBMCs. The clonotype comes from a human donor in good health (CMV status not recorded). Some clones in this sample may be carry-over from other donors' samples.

CDR3 sequence: CASSYKGDRGRGHF. The CDR3 region has the DNA TGTGCCAGCAGTTACAAGGGGGACAGGGGGCGCGGACACTTT. The chain links TRBV6-2 or TRBV6-3 to TRBJ1-1; 12 bases line up with TRBD1. Germline CDR1 and CDR2: MNHEY and SVGEGT. The CDR3 length is 14 residues.